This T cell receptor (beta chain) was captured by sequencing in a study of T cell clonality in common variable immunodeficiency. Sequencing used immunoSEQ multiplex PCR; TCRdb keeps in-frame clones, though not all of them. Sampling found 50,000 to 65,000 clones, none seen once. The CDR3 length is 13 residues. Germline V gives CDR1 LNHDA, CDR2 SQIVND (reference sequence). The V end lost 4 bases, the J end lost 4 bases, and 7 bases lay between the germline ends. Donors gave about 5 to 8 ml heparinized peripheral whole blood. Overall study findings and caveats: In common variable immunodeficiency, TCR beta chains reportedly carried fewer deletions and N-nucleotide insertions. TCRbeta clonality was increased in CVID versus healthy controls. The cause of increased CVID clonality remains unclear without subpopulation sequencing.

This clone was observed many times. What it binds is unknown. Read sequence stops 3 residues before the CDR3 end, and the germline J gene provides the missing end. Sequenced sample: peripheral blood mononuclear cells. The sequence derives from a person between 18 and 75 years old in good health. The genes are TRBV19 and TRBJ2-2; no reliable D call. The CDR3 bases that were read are TGTGCCAGTAGTAGCGTTGGCACCGGGGAG. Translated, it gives CASSSVGTGE. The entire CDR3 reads CASSSVGTGELFF.